This T cell receptor beta chain is drawn from a study of PD-1 blockade in classical Hodgkin lymphoma. Study-wide results and limits: Exclusion covered patients beginning nivolumab under 1 year post-ASCT. Significantly greater TCR diversity emerged by C4D1 in CD4+ cells but not CD8+ cells. Reported baseline diversity: healthy donors highest, relapsed/refractory patients lowest.

Of note for this clone: What it binds is unknown.

TCRdb's table, derived via immunoSEQ multiplex PCR, lists solely in-frame clones and lacks some. This table has around 65,000 clones, roughly nine tenths appearing once. The germline CDR1 and CDR2 sequences are SEHNR and FQNEAQ (reference sequence). CDR3 length equals 14 residues. V gave up 4 bases and J gave up 8 bases, with 17 bases separating them. Time point: cycle 4 day 1 (C4D1), after more than five weeks of nivolumab. Patients all relapsed after autologous stem cell transplantation, and there was variation in brentuximab vedotin exposure. Complete response, partial response or progressive disease was recorded as best response.

This chain links TRBV7-9 with TRBJ1-2; possibly TRBD1 for D (5 bases). This TCR came from a human donor with classical Hodgkin lymphoma. This specimen was peripheral blood mononuclear cells (PBMCs), taken before the fourth cycle of nivolumab. CDR3 amino acids: CASSSSGTSGGYTF. DNA for the CDR3: TGTGCCAGCAGCTCGTCCGGGACCTCAGGGGGCTACACCTTC.